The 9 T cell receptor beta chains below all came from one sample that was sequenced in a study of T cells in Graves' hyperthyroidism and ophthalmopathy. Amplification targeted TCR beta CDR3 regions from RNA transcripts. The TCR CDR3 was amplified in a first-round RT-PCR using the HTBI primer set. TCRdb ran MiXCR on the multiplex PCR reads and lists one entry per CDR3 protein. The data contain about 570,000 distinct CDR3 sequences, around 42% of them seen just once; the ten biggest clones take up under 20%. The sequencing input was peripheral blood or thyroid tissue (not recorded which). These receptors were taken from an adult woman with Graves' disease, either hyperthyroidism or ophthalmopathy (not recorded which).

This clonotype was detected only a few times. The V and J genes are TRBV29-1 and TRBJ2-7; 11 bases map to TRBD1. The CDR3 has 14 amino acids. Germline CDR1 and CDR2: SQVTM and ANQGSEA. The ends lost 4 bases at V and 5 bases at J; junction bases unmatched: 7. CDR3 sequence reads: CSVAGGQGANEQYF. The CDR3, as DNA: TGCAGCGTTGCAGGCGGACAGGGGGCGAACGAGCAGTACTTC.

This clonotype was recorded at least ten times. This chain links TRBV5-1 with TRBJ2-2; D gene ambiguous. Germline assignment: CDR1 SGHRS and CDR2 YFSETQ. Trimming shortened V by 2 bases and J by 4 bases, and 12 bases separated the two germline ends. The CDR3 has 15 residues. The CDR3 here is CASSFRTDITGELFF. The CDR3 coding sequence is TGCGCCAGCAGCTTCAGAACAGACATCACCGGGGAGCTGTTTTTT. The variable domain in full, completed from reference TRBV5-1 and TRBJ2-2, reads KAGVTQTPRYLIKTRGQQVTLSCSPISGHRSVSWYQQTPGQGLQFLFEYFSETQRNKGNFPGRFSGRQFSNSRSEMNVSTLELGDSALYLCASSFRTDITGELFFGEGSRLTVL.

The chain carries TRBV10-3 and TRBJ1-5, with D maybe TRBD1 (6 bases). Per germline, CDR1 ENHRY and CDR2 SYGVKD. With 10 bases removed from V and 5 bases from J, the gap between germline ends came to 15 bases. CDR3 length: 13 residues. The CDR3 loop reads CANGGAADQPQHF. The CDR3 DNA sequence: TGTGCCAACGGGGGGGCGGCCGATCAGCCCCAGCATTTT.

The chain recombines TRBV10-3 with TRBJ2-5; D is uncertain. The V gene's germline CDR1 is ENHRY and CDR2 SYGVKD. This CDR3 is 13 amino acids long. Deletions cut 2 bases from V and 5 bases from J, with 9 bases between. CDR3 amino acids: CAISEGGLETQYF. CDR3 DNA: TGTGCCATCAGTGAGGGTGGGTTGGAGACCCAGTACTTC.

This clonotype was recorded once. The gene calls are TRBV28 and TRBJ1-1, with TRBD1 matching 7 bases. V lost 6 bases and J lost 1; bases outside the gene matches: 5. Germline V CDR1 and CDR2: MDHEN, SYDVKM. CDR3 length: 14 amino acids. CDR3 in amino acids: CASRTDRENTEAFF. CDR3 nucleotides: TGTGCCAGCAGAACAGACAGGGAGAACACTGAAGCTTTCTTT.

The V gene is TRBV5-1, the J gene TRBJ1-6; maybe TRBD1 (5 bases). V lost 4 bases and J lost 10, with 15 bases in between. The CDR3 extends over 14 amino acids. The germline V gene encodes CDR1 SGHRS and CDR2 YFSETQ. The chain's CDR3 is CASSQGLPGSPLHF. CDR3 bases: TGCGCCAGCAGCCAGGGCCTCCCGGGGTCACCCCTCCACTTT.

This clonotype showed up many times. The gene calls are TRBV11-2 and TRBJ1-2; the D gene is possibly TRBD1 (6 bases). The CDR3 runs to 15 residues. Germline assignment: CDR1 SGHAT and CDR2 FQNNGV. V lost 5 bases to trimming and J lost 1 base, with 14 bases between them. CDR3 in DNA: TGTGCCAGCAGCACCTTAAGGGGGAATAACTATGGCTACACCTTC. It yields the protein CASSTLRGNNYGYTF.

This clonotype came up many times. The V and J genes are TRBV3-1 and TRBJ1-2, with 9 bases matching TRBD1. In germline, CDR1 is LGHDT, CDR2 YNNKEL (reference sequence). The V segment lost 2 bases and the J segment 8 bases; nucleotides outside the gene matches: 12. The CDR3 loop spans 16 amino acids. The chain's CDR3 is CASSQPGTGRRHGYTF. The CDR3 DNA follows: TGTGCCAGCAGCCAACCCGGGACAGGGAGACGTCACGGCTACACCTTC.

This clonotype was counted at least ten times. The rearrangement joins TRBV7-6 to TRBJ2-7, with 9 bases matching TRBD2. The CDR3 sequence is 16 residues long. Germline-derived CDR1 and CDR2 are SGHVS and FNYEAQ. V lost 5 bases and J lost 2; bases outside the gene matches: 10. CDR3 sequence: CASSPAPASGAYEQYF. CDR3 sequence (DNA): TGTGCCAGCAGCCCCGCCCCGGCTAGCGGGGCCTACGAGCAGTACTTC.